The 7 T cell receptor beta chains below come from one sample, sequenced in a study of blood T cell repertoires in COVID-19. The method was immunoSEQ multiplex PCR; TCRdb's version includes in-frame clones alone and lacks a portion of them. In the table there are about 140,000 clones, roughly 84% of which are singletons. The sequenced material came from peripheral blood. The receptors shown here come from a woman aged 55-70 years with acute or convalescent COVID-19.

The genes are TRBV7-3 and TRBJ2-1; a possible D gene is TRBD2 (6 bases). V shed 5 bases and J shed 9 bases, with 17 bases lying between them. CDR3 length equals 14 residues. Looked up from germline, CDR1 is SGHTA and CDR2 is FQGTGA. CDR3 sequence (DNA): TGTGCCAGCAGCCTCGGGGTGGGGCGGGGTGAGCAGTTCTTC. Amino acids: CASSLGVGRGEQFF.

V gene TRBV28 combines with J gene TRBJ1-2; possibly TRBD1 for D (6 bases). Germline values: CDR1 MDHEN, CDR2 SYDVKM. The CDR3 is 14 residues long. Deletions cut 1 base from V and 2 bases from J, with 8 bases between. The CDR3 reads CASSLYRENYGYTF. CDR3 DNA: TGTGCCAGCAGTTTATACAGGGAAAACTATGGCTACACCTTC.

This clone was detected a few times. The J gene is TRBJ1-1, the V gene TRBV7-9; 8 nucleotides agree with TRBD1. V dropped 5 bases and J dropped 3; count of bases not matched to a gene: 14. The germline CDR1 and CDR2 sequences are SEHNR and FQNEAQ (reference sequence). The CDR3 totals 17 residues. CDR3 in DNA: TGTGCCAGCAGCCGGGGGACAGGCGGGGGAAAGGACACTGAAGCTTTCTTT. Its protein product is CASSRGTGGGKDTEAFF.

This clone was seen only a few times. The identical CDR3 is also encoded by other nucleotide sequences in the sample. The chain combines TRBV9 with TRBJ1-5, with D possibly matching TRBD1 (5 bases). This CDR3 has 14 amino acids. The V gene lost 0 bases and the J gene lost 7 bases, with 11 bases spanning the gap. Germline lookup yields CDR1 SGDLS and CDR2 YYNGEE. CDR3 region: CASSVDGAGQPQHF. CDR3 nucleotides: TGTGCCAGCAGCGTAGATGGGGCTGGGCAGCCCCAGCATTTT.

V gene TRBV5-1 combines with J gene TRBJ2-1; 7 bases agree with TRBD2. The CDR3 totals 15 residues. Germline V gene data show CDR1 as SGHRS and CDR2 as YFSETQ. Germline trimming cut 0 bases from V and 4 bases from J; bases unmatched to any gene: 4. CDR3 in DNA: TGCGCCAGCAGCTTGGCGGCTAGCGGATACAATGAGCAGTTCTTC. Translated, it gives CASSLAASGYNEQFF.

The chain couples TRBV4-1 to TRBJ2-1; TRBD2 aligns across 7 bases. CDR3 length equals 14 residues. V lost 4 bases and J lost 6; bases outside the gene matches: 6. In germline, CDR1 is MGHRA, CDR2 YSYEKL. This CDR3 reads CASSLQRDSNEQFF. As DNA, the CDR3 is TGCGCCAGCAGCCTGCAGCGGGACTCCAATGAGCAGTTCTTC.

The chain joins TRBV20-1 to TRBJ1-2; D gene uncertain. There are 12 residues in the CDR3. V lost 3 bases and J lost 6, with 11 bases in between. From germline, CDR1 is DFQATT and CDR2 SNEGSKA (reference sequence). CDR3 nucleotides: TGCAGTGCTAGTGGGCAGGCTGATGGCTACACCTTC. Its translation is CSASGQADGYTF.